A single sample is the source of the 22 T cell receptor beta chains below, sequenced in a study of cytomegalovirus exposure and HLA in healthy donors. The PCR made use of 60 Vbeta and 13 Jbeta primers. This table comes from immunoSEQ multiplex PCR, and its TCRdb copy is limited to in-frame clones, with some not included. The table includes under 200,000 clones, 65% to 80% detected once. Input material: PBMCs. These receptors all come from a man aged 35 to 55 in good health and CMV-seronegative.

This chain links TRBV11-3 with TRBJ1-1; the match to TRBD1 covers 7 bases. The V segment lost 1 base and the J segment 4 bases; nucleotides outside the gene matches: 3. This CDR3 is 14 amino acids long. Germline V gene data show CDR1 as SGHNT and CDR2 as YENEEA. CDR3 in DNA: TGTGCCAGCAGCTTAGGAGGGACAGTCACTGAAGCTTTCTTT. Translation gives CASSLGGTVTEAFF.

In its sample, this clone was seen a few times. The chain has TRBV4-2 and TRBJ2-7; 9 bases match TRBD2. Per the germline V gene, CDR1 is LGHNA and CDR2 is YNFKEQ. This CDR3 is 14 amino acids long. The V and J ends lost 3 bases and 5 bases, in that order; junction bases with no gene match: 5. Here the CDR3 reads CASSHPGLANEQYF. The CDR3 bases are TGTGCCAGCAGCCATCCGGGACTAGCCAACGAGCAGTACTTC.

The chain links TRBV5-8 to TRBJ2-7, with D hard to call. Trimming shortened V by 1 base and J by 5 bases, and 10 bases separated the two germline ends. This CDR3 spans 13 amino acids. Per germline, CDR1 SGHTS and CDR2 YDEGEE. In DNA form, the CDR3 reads TGTGCCAGCAGCTTGACCCGACGGGACGAGCAGTACTTC. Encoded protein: CASSLTRRDEQYF.

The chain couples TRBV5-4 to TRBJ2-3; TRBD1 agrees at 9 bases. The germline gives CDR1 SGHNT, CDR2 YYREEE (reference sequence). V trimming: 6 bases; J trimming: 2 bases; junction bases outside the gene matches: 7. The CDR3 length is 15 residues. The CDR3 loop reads CASKTGGRVTDTQYF. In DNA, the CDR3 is TGTGCCAGCAAAACAGGGGGCCGGGTCACAGATACGCAGTATTTT.

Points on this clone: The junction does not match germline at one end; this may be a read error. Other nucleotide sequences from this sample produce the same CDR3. The DNA for the CDR3 is TGTGCCAGTAGTTTAGGCCTAGCGGGAGCTACAGATACGCAGTATTTT. Translated: CASSLGLAGATDTQYF. The V gene is TRBV28, the J gene TRBJ2-3; 10 bases match TRBD2. The germline gives CDR1 MDHEN, CDR2 SYDVKM. There are 16 residues in the CDR3.

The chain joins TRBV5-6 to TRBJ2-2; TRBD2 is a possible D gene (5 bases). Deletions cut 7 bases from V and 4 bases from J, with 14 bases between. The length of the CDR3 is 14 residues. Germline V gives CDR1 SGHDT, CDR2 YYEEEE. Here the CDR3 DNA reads TGTGCCAGCCGAGCGGTGGCGAGCACCGGGGAGCTGTTTTTT. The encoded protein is CASRAVASTGELFF. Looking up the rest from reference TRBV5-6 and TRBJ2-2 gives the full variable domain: DAGVTQSPTHLIKTRGQQVTLRCSPKSGHDTVSWYQQALGQGPQFIFQYYEEEERQRGNFPDRFSGHQFPNYSSELNVNALLLGDSALYLCASRAVASTGELFFGEGSRLTVL.

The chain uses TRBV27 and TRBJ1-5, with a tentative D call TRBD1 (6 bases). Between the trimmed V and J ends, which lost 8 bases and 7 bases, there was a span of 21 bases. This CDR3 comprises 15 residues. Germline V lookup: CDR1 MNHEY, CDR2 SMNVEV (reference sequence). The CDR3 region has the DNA TGTGCCAGCCAACTAACAGGGCGTAAAATCCAGCCCCAGCATTTT. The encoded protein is CASQLTGRKIQPQHF.

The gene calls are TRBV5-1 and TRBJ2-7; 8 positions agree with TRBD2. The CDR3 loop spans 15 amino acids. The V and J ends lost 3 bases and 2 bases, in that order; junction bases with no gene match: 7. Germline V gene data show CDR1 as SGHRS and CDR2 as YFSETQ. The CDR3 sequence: CASSSSSGETYEQYF. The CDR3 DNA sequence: TGCGCCAGCAGCTCGAGTAGCGGGGAAACCTACGAGCAGTACTTC.

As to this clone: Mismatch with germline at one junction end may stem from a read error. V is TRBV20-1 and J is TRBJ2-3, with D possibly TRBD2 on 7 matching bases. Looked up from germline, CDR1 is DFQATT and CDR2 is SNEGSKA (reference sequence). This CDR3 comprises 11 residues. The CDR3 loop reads CSARDPGGPFF. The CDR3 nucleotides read TGCAGTGCTAGAGATCCGGGGGGCCCATTCTTT.

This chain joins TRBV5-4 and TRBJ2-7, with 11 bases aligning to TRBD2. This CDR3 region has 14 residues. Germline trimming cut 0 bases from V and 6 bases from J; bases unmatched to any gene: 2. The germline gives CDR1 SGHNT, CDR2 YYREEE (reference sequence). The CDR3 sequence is CASSLGLAGGEQYF. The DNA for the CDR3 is TGTGCCAGCAGCTTGGGTCTAGCGGGAGGCGAGCAGTACTTC.

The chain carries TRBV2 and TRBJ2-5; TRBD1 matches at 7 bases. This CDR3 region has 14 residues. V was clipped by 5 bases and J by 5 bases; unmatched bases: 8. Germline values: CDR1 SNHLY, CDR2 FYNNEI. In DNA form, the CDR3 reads TGTGCCAGCAGTTCCGGGACAGCAGCTGAGACCCAGTACTTC. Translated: CASSSGTAAETQYF. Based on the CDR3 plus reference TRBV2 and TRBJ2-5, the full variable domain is EPEVTQTPSHQVTQMGQEVILRCVPISNHLYFYWYRQILGQKVEFLVSFYNNEISEKSEIFDDQFSVERPDGSNFTLKIRSTKLEDSAMYFCASSSGTAAETQYFGPGTRLLVL.

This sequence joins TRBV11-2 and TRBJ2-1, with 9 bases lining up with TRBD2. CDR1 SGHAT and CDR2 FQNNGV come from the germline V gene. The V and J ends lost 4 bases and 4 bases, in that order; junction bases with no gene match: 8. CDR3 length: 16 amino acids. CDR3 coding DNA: TGTGCCAGCAGCTCCACGACTAGCGGCAGATACAATGAGCAGTTCTTC. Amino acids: CASSSTTSGRYNEQFF.

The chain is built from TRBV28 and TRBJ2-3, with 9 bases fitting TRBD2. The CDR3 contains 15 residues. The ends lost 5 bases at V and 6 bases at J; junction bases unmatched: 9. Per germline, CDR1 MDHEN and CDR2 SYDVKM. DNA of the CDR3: TGTGCCAGCAGTCTCATAGCGGGAGCGGTGGATACGCAGTATTTT. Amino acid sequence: CASSLIAGAVDTQYF.

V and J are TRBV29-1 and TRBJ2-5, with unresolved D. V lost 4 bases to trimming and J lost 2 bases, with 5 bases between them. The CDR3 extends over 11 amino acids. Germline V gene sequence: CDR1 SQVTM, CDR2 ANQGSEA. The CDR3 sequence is CSVVEQETQYF. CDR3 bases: TGCAGCGTTGTGGAGCAAGAGACCCAGTACTTC. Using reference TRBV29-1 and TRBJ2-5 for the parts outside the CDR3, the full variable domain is SAVISQKPSRDICQRGTSLTIQCQVDSQVTMMFWYRQQPGQSLTLIATANQGSEATYESGFVIDKFPISRPNLTFSTLTVSNMSPEDSSIYLCSVVEQETQYFGPGTRLLVL.

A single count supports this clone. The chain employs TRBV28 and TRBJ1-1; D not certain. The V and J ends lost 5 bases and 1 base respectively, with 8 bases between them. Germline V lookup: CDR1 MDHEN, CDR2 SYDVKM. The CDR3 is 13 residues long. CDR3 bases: TGTGCCAGCAGTCTAACGCAGAACACTGAAGCTTTCTTT. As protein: CASSLTQNTEAFF.

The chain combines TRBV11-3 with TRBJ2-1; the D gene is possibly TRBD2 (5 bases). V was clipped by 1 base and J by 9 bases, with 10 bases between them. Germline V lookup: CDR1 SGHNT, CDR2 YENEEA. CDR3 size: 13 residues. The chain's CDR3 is CASSLGRDGEQFF. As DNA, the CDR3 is TGTGCCAGCAGCTTAGGTCGGGATGGTGAGCAGTTCTTC.

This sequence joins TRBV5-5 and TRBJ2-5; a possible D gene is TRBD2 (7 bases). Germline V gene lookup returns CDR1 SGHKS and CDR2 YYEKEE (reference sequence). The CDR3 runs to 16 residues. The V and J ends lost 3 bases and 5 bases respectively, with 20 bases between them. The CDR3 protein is CASSWGGREMVETQYF. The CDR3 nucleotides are TGTGCCAGCAGCTGGGGGGGGCGGGAGATGGTGGAGACCCAGTACTTC. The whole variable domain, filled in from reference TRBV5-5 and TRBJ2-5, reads DAGVTQSPTHLIKTRGQQVTLRCSPISGHKSVSWYQQVLGQGPQFIFQYYEKEERGRGNFPDRFSARQFPNYSSELNVNALLLGDSALYLCASSWGGREMVETQYFGPGTRLLVL.

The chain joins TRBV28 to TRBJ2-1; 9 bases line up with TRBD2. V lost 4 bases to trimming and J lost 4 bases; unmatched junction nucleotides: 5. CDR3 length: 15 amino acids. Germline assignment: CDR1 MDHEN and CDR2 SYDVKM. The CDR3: CASSSSGTLYNEQFF. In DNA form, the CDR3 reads TGTGCCAGCAGTTCTAGCGGGACACTATACAATGAGCAGTTCTTC.

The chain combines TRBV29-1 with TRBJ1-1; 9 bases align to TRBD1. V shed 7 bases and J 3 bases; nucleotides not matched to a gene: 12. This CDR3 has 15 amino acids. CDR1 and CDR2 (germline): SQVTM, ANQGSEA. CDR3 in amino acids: CSGRDRGGFDTEAFF. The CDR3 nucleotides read TGCAGCGGCCGAGACAGGGGGGGGTTTGACACTGAAGCTTTCTTT.

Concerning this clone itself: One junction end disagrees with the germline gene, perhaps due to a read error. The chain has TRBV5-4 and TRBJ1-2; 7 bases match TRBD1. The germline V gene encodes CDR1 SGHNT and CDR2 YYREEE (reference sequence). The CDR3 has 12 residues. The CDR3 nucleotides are TGTGCCAGCAGCCCTTCGGACAGGTCTCTCGCCTTC. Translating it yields CASSPSDRSLAF.

CDR3 in amino acids: CASSLEASFWLNEQFF. The DNA for the CDR3 is TGTGCCAGCAGCTTAGAGGCTAGTTTTTGGTTAAATGAGCAGTTCTTC. The chain links TRBV7-9 to TRBJ2-1; D is ambiguous. Trimming shortened V by 1 base and J by 7 bases, and 17 bases separated the two germline ends. CDR1 is SEHNR and CDR2 is FQNEAQ in the germline V gene (reference sequence). This CDR3 spans 16 amino acids. The full variable domain, in which reference TRBV7-9 and TRBJ2-1 provide the parts outside the CDR3, is DTGVSQNPRHKITKRGQNVTFRCDPISEHNRLYWYRQTLGQGPEFLTYFQNEAQLEKSRLLSDRFSAERPKGSFSTLEIQRTEQGDSAMYLCASSLEASFWLNEQFFGPGTRLTVL.

The DNA of the CDR3 is TGCGCCACGACCGGGACAGGGGGGTTGGAGCAGTACTTC. Protein sequence: CATTGTGGLEQYF. The gene calls are TRBV4-1 and TRBJ2-7, with 11 bases aligning to TRBD1. Germline CDR1 is MGHRA and CDR2 is YSYEKL. CDR3 length equals 13 residues. J gave up 7 bases and V 10 bases, and 9 bases lay outside the gene matches.